The sequence of this TCR beta chain was determined in a study of blood T cell repertoires in COVID-19. A PCR-confirmed or clinician-diagnosed COVID-19 case had contacted exposed participants within 2 weeks of entry. The authors' processing: Researchers report that nucleated cell counts were estimated from reference gene primer amplification. Sequencing used immunoSEQ multiplex PCR; TCRdb keeps in-frame clones, though not all of them. V and J calls and clone size are those listed in that table; D and trimming were worked out from the DNA. The sample has some 320,000 clones, 90% seen once. CDR3 length: 10 residues. Trimming took 7 bases from V and 1 from J, leaving 4 bases between them. CDR1 is SQVTM and CDR2 is ANQGSEA in the germline V gene.

This clonotype was obtained from a woman in her twenties or thirties who had been exposed to COVID-19. The chain couples TRBV29-1 to TRBJ1-1; D gene ambiguous. Sequenced input: PBMCs or T cells enriched from blood (not recorded which). CDR3 protein: CSARNTEAFF. CDR3 in DNA: TGCAGCGCTCGGAACACTGAAGCTTTCTTT.